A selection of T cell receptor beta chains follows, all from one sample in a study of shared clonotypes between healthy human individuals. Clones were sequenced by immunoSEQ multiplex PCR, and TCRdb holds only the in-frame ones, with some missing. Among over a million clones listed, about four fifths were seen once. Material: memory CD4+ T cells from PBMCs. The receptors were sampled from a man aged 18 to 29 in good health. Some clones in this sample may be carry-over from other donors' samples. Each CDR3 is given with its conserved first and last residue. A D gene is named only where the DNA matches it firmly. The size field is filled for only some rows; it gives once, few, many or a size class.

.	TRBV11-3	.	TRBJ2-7	CASSPGLTDYEQYF	TGTGCCAGCAGCCCCGGGCTAACAGACTACGAGCAGTACTTC
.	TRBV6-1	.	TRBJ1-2	CASSPSRGDYGYTF	TGTGCCAGCAGTCCAAGTCGGGGGGACTATGGCTACACCTTC
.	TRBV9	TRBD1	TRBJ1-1	CASSVRTGVEAFF	TGTGCCAGCAGCGTCAGGACAGGGGTGGAAGCTTTCTTT
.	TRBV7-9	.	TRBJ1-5	CASSLGRRDSNQPQHF	TGTGCCAGCAGCTTAGGGAGGAGGGATAGCAATCAGCCCCAGCATTTT
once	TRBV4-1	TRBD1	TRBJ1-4	CASSHRQGFEKLFF	TGCGCCAGCAGCCATCGACAGGGATTTGAAAAACTGTTTTTT
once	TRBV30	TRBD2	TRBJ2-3	CAWGRDYDTDTQYF	TGTGCCTGGGGGCGGGACTATGATACAGATACGCAGTATTTT
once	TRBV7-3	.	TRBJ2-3	CASSLNSLGQKAGVNTDTQYF	TGTGCCAGCAGCTTAAATTCCCTGGGACAGAAAGCGGGAGTGAATACAGATACGCAGTATTTT
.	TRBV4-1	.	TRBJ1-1	CASCGDTFYTEAFF	TGCGCCAGCTGCGGGGACACTTTTTACACTGAAGCTTTCTTT
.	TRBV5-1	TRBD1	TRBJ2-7	CASSKSGRGSREQYF	TGCGCCAGCAGCAAATCAGGCAGGGGGTCGAGGGAGCAGTACTTC
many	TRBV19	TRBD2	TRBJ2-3	CASSPILGTSGSTDTQYF	TGTGCCAGTAGCCCGATACTTGGGACTAGCGGGAGCACAGATACGCAGTATTTT
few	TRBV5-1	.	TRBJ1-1	CASSLLGLDTEAFF	TGCGCCAGCAGCTTGTTGGGTTTAGACACTGAAGCTTTCTTT
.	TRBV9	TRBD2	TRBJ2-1	CASSVLAGVIVYEQFF	TGTGCCAGCAGCGTTCTAGCGGGAGTGATAGTCTATGAGCAGTTCTTC
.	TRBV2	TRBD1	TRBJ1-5	CASSTRTGEAQPQHF	TGTGCCAGCAGTACCCGGACAGGGGAAGCCCAGCCCCAGCATTTT
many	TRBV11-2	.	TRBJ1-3	CASSLRTISGNTIYF	TGTGCCAGCAGCTTACGGACTATCTCTGGAAACACCATATATTTT
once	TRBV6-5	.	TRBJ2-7	CASSSRVYEQYF	TGTGCCAGCAGTTCCCGGGTTTACGAGCAGTACTTC
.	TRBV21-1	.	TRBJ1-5	CASKPESNQPQHF	TGTGCCAGCAAGCCAGAAAGCAATCAGCCCCAGCATTTT
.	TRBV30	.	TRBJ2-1	CAWRASDEQFF	TGTGCCTGGAGGGCGTCGGATGAGCAGTTCTTC
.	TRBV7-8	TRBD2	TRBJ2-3	CASSLGRLAIRTSTDTQYF	TGTGCCAGCAGCTTAGGTCGACTAGCGATCCGAACTAGCACAGATACGCAGTATTTT
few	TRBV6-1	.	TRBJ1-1	CASYLRRSEAFF	TGTGCCAGCTATTTGCGGCGCTCTGAAGCTTTCTTT
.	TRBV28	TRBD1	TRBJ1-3	CASSPPGTGVNTIYF	TGTGCCAGCAGTCCCCCCGGGACAGGGGTAAACACCATATATTTT
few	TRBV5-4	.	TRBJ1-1	CASSLSVANTEAFF	TGTGCCAGCAGCTTGTCAGTTGCGAACACTGAAGCTTTCTTT
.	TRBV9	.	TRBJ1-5	CASSVEGGPNQPQHF	TGTGCCAGCAGCGTAGAAGGGGGGCCCAATCAGCCCCAGCATTTT
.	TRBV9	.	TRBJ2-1	CASSVASPDEQFF	TGTGCCAGCAGCGTAGCCTCCCCAGATGAGCAGTTCTTC
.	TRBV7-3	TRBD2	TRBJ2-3	CASSPAGGSTDTQYF	TGTGCCAGCAGCCCCGCGGGGGGGAGCACAGATACGCAGTATTTT
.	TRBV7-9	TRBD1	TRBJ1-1	CASSYLGTASEAFF	TGTGCCAGCAGCTACCTTGGGACAGCGTCTGAAGCTTTCTTT
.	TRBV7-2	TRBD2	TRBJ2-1	CASSLIPSGYNEQFF	TGTGCCAGCAGCTTAATCCCTAGCGGGTACAATGAGCAGTTCTTC
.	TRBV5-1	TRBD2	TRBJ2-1	CASSGPGLASGQFF	TGCGCCAGCAGCGGACCGGGACTAGCTTCTGGGCAGTTCTTC
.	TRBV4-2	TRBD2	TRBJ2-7	CASSQGTSGRTYEQYF	TGTGCCAGCAGCCAAGGGACTAGCGGGAGGACGTACGAGCAGTACTTC
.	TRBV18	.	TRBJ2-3	CASSFTGPSADTQYF	TGTGCCAGCTCATTTACAGGCCCCTCTGCAGATACGCAGTATTTT
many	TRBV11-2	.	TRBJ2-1	CASRSLKRFSYNEQFF	TGTGCCAGCAGGTCCCTAAAGCGGTTCTCCTACAATGAGCAGTTCTTC
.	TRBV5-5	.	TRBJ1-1	CASSLVSGRDEAFF	TGTGCCAGCAGCTTGGTGTCAGGGAGAGACGAAGCTTTCTTT
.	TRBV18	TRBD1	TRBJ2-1	CASSLGQGDEQFF	TGTGCCAGCTCGCTCGGACAGGGCGATGAGCAGTTCTTC
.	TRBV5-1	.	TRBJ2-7	CASSWDPERTSLQYF	TGCGCCAGCAGCTGGGACCCGGAAAGGACCTCCTTGCAGTACTTC
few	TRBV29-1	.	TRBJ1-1	CSGLGQWNTEAFF	TGCAGCGGCCTCGGACAATGGAACACTGAAGCTTTCTTT
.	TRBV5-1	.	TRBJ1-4	CASSLGAGGRRELEKLFF	TGCGCCAGCAGCCTCGGCGCCGGGGGACGCAGAGAATTGGAAAAACTGTTTTTT
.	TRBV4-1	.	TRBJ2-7	CASSQAGRDSRFYEQYF	TGCGCCAGCAGCCAGGCAGGGAGGGACAGTAGGTTCTACGAGCAGTACTTC
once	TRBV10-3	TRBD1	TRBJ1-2	CAISGHFGTELSDYTF	TGTGCCATCAGTGGACACTTCGGGACAGAGCTATCCGACTACACCTTC
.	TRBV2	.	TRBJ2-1	CASSAAQGGNEQFF	TGTGCCAGCAGTGCGGCCCAGGGGGGCAATGAGCAGTTCTTC
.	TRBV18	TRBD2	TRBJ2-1	CASSPPGLVYEQFF	TGTGCCAGCTCACCACCGGGACTAGTCTATGAGCAGTTCTTC
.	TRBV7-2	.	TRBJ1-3	CASSLQFSSGNTIYF	TGTGCCAGCAGCTTACAATTTTCCTCTGGAAACACCATATATTTT
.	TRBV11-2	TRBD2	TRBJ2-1	CASSFTSGVSSYNEQFF	TGTGCCAGCAGCTTCACTAGCGGTGTCAGCTCCTACAATGAGCAGTTCTTC
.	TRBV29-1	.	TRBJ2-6	CSVDPGSGANVLTF	TGCAGCGTTGATCCAGGCTCTGGGGCCAACGTCCTGACTTTC
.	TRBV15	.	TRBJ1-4	CATSRDRTDEKLFF	TGTGCCACCAGCAGAGATCGGACAGATGAAAAACTGTTTTTT
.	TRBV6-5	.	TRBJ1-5	CASGGAIGQPQHF	TGTGCCAGCGGAGGGGCTATAGGTCAGCCCCAGCATTTT
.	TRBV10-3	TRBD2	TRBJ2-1	CAISGTTYNEQFF	TGTGCCATCAGCGGGACTACCTACAATGAGCAGTTCTTC
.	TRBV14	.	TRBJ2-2	CASSQEYGELFF	TGTGCCAGCAGCCAAGAGTACGGGGAGCTGTTTTTT
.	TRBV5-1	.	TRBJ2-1	CASSLGDIANEQFF	TGCGCCAGCAGCTTGGGGGATATTGCCAATGAGCAGTTCTTC
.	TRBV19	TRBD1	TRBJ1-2	CASTPSDRGHGYTF	TGTGCCAGTACCCCTTCGGACAGGGGGCATGGCTACACCTTC
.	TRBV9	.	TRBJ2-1	CASSVAASYNEQFF	TGTGCCAGCAGCGTGGCAGCCAGCTACAATGAGCAGTTCTTC
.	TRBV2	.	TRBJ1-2	CASSLRPEYGYTF	TGTGCCAGCAGTCTTAGGCCAGAGTATGGCTACACCTTC
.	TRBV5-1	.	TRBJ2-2	CASSLDPGGGELFF	TGCGCCAGCAGCTTGGATCCCGGGGGCGGGGAGCTGTTTTTT
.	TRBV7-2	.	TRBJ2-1	CASSLEPQPYNEQFF	TGTGCCAGCAGCTTAGAACCCCAGCCCTACAATGAGCAGTTCTTC
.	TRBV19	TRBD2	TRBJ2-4	CASSTPPRLAGRPLAKNIQYF	TGTGCCAGTAGTACCCCACCCAGACTAGCGGGACGCCCGCTAGCCAAAAACATTCAGTACTTC
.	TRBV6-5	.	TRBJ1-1	CASNPGRENTEAFF	TGTGCCAGCAACCCTGGGAGAGAGAACACTGAAGCTTTCTTT
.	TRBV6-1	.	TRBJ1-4	CASKTGEKLFF	TGTGCCAGCAAAACGGGGGAAAAACTGTTTTTT
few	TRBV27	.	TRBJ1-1	CASSSQKGGTEAFF	TGTGCCAGCAGTTCCCAAAAGGGGGGCACTGAAGCTTTCTTT
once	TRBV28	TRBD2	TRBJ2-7	CASSLAGGPYGQYF	TGTGCCAGCAGTTTAGCGGGAGGACCCTACGGGCAGTACTTC
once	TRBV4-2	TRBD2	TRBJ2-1	CASSQSPTSGRLNEQFF	TGTGCCAGCAGCCAATCCCCGACTAGCGGGAGGCTCAATGAGCAGTTCTTC
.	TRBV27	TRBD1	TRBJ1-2	CASRPRQGKGKDYGYTF	TGTGCCAGCAGACCTCGACAGGGTAAGGGGAAAGACTATGGCTACACCTTC